This T cell receptor beta chain stems from a study of shared clonotypes between healthy human individuals. Study observations and caveats: What limited the represented genetic and exposure-history diversity was the small number of donors. Researchers sampled blood only, noting tissue repertoires likely differ. Though the depth was large, rarefaction showed that sorted-subset sequencing was incomplete.

Comments on this clone: The antigen is undetermined.

The CDR3 runs to 18 residues. Looked up from germline, CDR1 is MDHEN and CDR2 is SYDVKM. V shed 4 bases and J 0 bases; nucleotides not matched to a gene: 9. Naive CD8 isolation took CD45RO-negative cells positively selected for CCR7 and excluded terminally differentiated effector memory CD45RA+ cells. The study enrolled healthy HIV-negative adults without recent acute infections or vaccinations as donors. Profiled with immunoSEQ multiplex PCR; TCRdb holds only in-frame clones, not every one. The repertoire holds around 2,000,000 clones, with approximately 94% as singletons. This chain connects TRBV28 to TRBJ2-7; TRBD2 matches 13 bases. The TCR sequence derives from a man aged 18 to 29 in good health. Sequencing used naive CD8+ T cells sorted from blood. The CDR3 here is CASSSGLAGVFSSYEQYF. The DNA of the CDR3 is TGTGCCAGCAGTTCTGGACTAGCGGGAGTCTTTAGCTCCTACGAGCAGTACTTC.